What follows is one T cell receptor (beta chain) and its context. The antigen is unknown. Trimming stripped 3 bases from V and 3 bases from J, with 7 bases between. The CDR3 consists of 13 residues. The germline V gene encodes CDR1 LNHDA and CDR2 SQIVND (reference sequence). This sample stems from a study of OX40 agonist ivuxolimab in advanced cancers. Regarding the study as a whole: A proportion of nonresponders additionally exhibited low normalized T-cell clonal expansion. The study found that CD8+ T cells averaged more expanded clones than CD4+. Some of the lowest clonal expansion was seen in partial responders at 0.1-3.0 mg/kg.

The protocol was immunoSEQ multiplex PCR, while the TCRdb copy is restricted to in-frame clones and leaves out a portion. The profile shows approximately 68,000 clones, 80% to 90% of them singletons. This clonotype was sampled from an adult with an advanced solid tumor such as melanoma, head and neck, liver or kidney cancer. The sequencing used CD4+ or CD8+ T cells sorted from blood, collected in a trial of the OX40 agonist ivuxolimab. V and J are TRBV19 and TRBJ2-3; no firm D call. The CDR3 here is CASSIASTDTQYF. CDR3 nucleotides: TGTGCCAGTAGTATTGCTTCGACAGATACGCAGTATTTT.